This T cell receptor (beta chain) appears in the sequencing data of a study of glioma-infiltrating T cells. Germline V gene lookup returns CDR1 DFQATT and CDR2 SNEGSKA (reference sequence). There are 15 residues in the CDR3. The iRepertoire nested amplicon-rescue multiplex PCR amplified TCR alpha and beta CDR3s from RNA. Each CDR3 protein gets one entry after TCRdb re-called the multiplex PCR reads with MiXCR. The sample shows some 6,000 distinct CDR3 sequences, 40% to 45% of them seen only once. This TCR was recovered from a human donor with low-grade glioma or glioblastoma, undergoing nonglioma brain surgery, or in good health (not recorded which). Specimen: glioma tissue, nonneoplastic brain tissue, or PBMCs (not recorded which). This rearrangement joins TRBV20-1 to TRBJ2-1; 14 nucleotides align to TRBD2. The CDR3: CSGTSGRGSYNEQFF. The CDR3 bases are TGCAGCGGGACTAGCGGGAGAGGTTCCTACAATGAGCAGTTCTTC.